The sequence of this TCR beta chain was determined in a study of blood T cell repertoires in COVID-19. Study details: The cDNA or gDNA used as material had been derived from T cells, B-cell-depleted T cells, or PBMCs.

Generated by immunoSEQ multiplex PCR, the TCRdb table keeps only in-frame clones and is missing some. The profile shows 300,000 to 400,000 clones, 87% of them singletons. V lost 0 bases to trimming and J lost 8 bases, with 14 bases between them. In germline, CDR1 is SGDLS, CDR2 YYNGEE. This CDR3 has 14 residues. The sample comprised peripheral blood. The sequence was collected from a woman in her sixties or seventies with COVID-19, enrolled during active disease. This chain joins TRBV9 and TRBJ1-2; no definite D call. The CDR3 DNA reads TGTGCCAGCAGCGTAGGAGAGGTCCTGCGGGGCTACACCTTC. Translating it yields CASSVGEVLRGYTF.